A single sample gave rise to the 14 T cell receptor beta chains below, sequenced in a study of blood T cell repertoires in COVID-19. Repertoires were generated with immunoSEQ multiplex PCR, while TCRdb's copy carries only in-frame clones and drops some. The data show 180,000 or so clones, roughly 87% seen once. Input material: PBMCs or T cells enriched from blood (not recorded which). The receptor set was obtained from a man between 50 and 59 years old who had recovered from COVID-19.

The chain has TRBV6-5 and TRBJ2-7, with D possibly being TRBD1 (6 bases). The CDR3 loop spans 14 amino acids. Trimming took 1 base from V and 8 from J, leaving 15 bases between them. Germline CDR1 and CDR2: MNHEY and SVGAGI. For the CDR3, the DNA is TGTGCCAGCAGTTACTATGGGACACCGGGCCAGCAGTACTTC. As protein: CASSYYGTPGQQYF.

This chain links TRBV7-9 with TRBJ2-3; maybe TRBD2 (5 bases). The CDR3 is 15 amino acids. With 5 bases removed from V and 0 bases from J, the gap between germline ends came to 12 bases. Germline CDR1 SEHNR, CDR2 FQNEAQ (reference sequence). The CDR3 coding sequence is TGTGCCAGCAGCACCCCGGGATCGAGCACAGATACGCAGTATTTT. Translating it yields CASSTPGSSTDTQYF.

The rearrangement uses TRBV11-2 and TRBJ2-2, with TRBD2 as a possible D gene (6 bases). The germline gives CDR1 SGHAT, CDR2 FQNNGV. V was shortened by 4 bases and J by 4 bases, with 16 bases between the two germline ends. CDR3 length: 16 amino acids. The DNA for the CDR3 is TGTGCCAGCAGCTCCCTTGTGGGACTCTCCACCGGGGAGCTGTTTTTT. Translated, it gives CASSSLVGLSTGELFF.

The V and J genes are TRBV18 and TRBJ1-5, with TRBD1 identical over 8 bases. Germline trimming cut 5 bases from V and 6 bases from J; bases unmatched to any gene: 9. Germline-derived CDR1 and CDR2 are KGHSH and LQKENI. The CDR3 extends over 15 amino acids. Written as DNA, the CDR3 is TGTGCCAGCTCAGCAGGACAGGGCGGTAGTCAGCCCCAGCATTTT. Translated: CASSAGQGGSQPQHF.

The chain carries TRBV5-1 and TRBJ2-1, with a weak D call TRBD2 (6 bases). Trimming removed 3 bases from V and 3 bases from J, with 10 bases in between. The CDR3 loop spans 14 amino acids. Germline values: CDR1 SGHRS, CDR2 YFSETQ. The CDR3 DNA reads TGCGCCAGCAGCTGGAGGGACTTCTACAATGAGCAGTTCTTC. Translated, it gives CASSWRDFYNEQFF.

The V call is TRBV12-3 or TRBV12-4, the J call TRBJ1-2; tentative D call: TRBD1 (6 bases). The V end was cut by 7 bases, the J end by 2 bases, with 11 bases between. This CDR3 is 13 amino acids long. CDR3 amino acids: CASTDTGNYGYTF. The CDR3 DNA follows: TGTGCCAGCACCGATACAGGGAACTATGGCTACACCTTC.

The chain combines TRBV6-6 with TRBJ1-1, with a weak D call TRBD1 (5 bases). Deletions cut 5 bases from V and 0 bases from J, with 10 bases between. The germline V gene encodes CDR1 MNHNY and CDR2 SVGAGI (reference sequence). The CDR3 length is 14 residues. The CDR3 sequence is CASSDRPMNTEAFF. CDR3 sequence (DNA): TGTGCCAGCAGTGACAGACCCATGAACACTGAAGCTTTCTTT.

V is TRBV19 and J is TRBJ1-2, with no clear D. The CDR3 length is 16 residues. Germline CDR1 and CDR2: LNHDA and SQIVND (reference sequence). V dropped 5 bases and J dropped 4 bases, with 20 bases sitting between them. CDR3 bases: TGTGCCAGTAGTCCATGGGGAAAGAGGGTGCGCTATGGCTACACCTTC. As protein: CASSPWGKRVRYGYTF.

The chain carries TRBV7-2 and TRBJ1-3; TRBD1 aligns across 7 bases. The CDR3 has 16 amino acids. The germline CDR1 and CDR2 sequences are SGHTA and FQGNSA. V was pared by 7 bases and J by 0 bases, with 9 bases of the junction left unmatched. CDR3 residues: CASILQGGNSGNTIYF. The DNA of the CDR3 is TGTGCCAGCATACTCCAAGGGGGCAACTCTGGAAACACCATATATTTT.

This clone was picked up a small number of times. This CDR3 is CASSFGGPGANVLTF. The CDR3 coding sequence is TGTGCCAGCAGCTTTGGAGGTCCCGGGGCCAACGTCCTGACTTTC. The J gene is TRBJ2-6, the V gene TRBV5-6; weak D call: TRBD2 (5 bases). Germline-derived CDR1 and CDR2 are SGHDT and YYEEEE. V was trimmed by 2 bases and J by 4 bases, leaving 10 bases between them. The CDR3 has 15 residues.

The count of this clone is one. The chain recombines TRBV28 with TRBJ2-3; D not certain. V dropped 3 bases and J dropped 0 bases, with 13 bases sitting between them. Germline CDR1 MDHEN, CDR2 SYDVKM. The CDR3 is 16 amino acids. The CDR3 DNA reads as TGTGCCAGCAGTTTGATCCCGCGGTCAAGCACAGATACGCAGTATTTT. Its translation: CASSLIPRSSTDTQYF.

The chain has TRBV7-9 and TRBJ1-1; 11 nucleotides line up with TRBD1. Germline V gene lookup returns CDR1 SEHNR and CDR2 FQNEAQ (reference sequence). J gave up 5 bases and V 1 base, and 0 bases lay outside the gene matches. The CDR3 totals 14 residues. The DNA of the CDR3 is TGTGCCAGCAGCTTAGGGGACAGGGGGACTGAAGCTTTCTTT. This sequence encodes CASSLGDRGTEAFF. The full variable domain, completed using reference TRBV7-9 and TRBJ1-1, is DTGVSQNPRHKITKRGQNVTFRCDPISEHNRLYWYRQTLGQGPEFLTYFQNEAQLEKSRLLSDRFSAERPKGSFSTLEIQRTEQGDSAMYLCASSLGDRGTEAFFGQGTRLTVV.

The rearrangement links TRBV27 to TRBJ1-4; D might be TRBD1 (5 bases). V shed 4 bases and J shed 6 bases, with 15 bases lying between them. Germline V gene sequence: CDR1 MNHEY, CDR2 SMNVEV (reference sequence). The CDR3 length is 15 residues. The DNA of the CDR3 is TGTGCCAGCAGTTCCACCCGGACGGGGGATGAAAAACTGTTTTTT. Protein sequence: CASSSTRTGDEKLFF. Filled out from reference TRBV27 and TRBJ1-4, the complete variable domain reads EAQVTQNPRYLITVTGKKLTVTCSQNMNHEYMSWYRQDPGLGLRQIYYSMNVEVTDKGDVPEGYKVSRKEKRNFPLILESPSPNQTSLYFCASSSTRTGDEKLFFGSGTQLSVL.

The chain couples TRBV5-1 to TRBJ2-1; no clear D gene. The CDR3 spans 15 residues. V lost 3 bases, J lost 0 bases, and 10 bases lay in between. Germline values: CDR1 SGHRS, CDR2 YFSETQ. The CDR3 DNA reads as TGCGCCAGCAGCTCGATGAGCCGCTCCTACAATGAGCAGTTCTTC. It is translated as CASSSMSRSYNEQFF.